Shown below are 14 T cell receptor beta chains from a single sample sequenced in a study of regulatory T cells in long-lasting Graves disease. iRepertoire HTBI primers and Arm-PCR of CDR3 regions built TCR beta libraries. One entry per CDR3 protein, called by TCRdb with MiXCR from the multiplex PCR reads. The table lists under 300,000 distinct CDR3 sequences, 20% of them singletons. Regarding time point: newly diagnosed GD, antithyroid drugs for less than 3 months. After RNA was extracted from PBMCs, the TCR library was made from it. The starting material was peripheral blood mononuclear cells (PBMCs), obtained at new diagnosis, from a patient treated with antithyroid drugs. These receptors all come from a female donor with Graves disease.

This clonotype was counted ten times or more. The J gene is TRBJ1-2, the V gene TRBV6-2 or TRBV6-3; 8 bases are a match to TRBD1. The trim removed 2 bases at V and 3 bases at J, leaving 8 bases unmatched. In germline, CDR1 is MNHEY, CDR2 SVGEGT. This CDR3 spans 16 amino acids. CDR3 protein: CASSYPNDRGDYGYTF. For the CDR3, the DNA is TGTGCCAGCAGTTACCCAAATGACAGGGGTGACTATGGCTACACCTTC.

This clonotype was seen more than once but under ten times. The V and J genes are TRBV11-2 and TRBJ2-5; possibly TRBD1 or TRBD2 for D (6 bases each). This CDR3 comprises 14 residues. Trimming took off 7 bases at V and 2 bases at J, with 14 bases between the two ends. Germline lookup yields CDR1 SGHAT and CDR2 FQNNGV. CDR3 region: CASTPRRGQETQYF. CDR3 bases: TGTGCCAGCACACCGAGGAGGGGGCAAGAGACCCAGTACTTC. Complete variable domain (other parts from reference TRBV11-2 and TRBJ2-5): EAGVAQSPRYKIIEKRQSVAFWCNPISGHATLYWYQQILGQGPKLLIQFQNNGVVDDSQLPKDRFSAERLKGVDSTLKIQPAKLEDSAVYLCASTPRRGQETQYFGPGTRLLVL.

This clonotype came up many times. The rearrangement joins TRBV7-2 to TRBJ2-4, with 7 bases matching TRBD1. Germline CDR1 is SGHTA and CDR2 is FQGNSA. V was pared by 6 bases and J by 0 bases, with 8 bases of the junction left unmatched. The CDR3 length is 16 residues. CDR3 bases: TGTGCCAGCAGTCCGACAGGGTCGGGAGCCAAAAACATTCAGTACTTC. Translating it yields CASSPTGSGAKNIQYF.

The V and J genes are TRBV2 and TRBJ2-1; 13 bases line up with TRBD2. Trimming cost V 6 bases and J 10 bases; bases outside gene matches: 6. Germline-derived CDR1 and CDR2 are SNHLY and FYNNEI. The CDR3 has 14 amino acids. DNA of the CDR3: TGTGCCAGCAGGGAAACTAGCGGGGGGGCCGAGCAGTTCTTC. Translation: CASRETSGGAEQFF.

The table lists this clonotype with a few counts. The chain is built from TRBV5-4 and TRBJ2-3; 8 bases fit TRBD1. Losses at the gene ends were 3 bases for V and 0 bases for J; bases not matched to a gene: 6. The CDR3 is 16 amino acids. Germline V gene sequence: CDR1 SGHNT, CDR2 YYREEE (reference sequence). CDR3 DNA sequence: TGTGCCAGCAGCTCGGCGGACAGGGTGAGCACAGATACGCAGTATTTT. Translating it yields CASSSADRVSTDTQYF.

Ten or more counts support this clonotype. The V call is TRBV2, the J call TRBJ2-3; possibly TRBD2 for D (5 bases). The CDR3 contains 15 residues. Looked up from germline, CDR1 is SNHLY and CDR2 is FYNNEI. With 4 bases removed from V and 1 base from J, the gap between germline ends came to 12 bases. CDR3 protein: CASSGRRSGTDTQYF. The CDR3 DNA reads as TGTGCCAGCAGTGGTCGGAGGTCGGGCACAGATACGCAGTATTTT.

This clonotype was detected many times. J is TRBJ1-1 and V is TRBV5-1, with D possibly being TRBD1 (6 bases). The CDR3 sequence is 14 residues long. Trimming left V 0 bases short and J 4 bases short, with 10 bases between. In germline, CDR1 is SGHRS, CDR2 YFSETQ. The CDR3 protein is CASSLAAGATEAFF. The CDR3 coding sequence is TGCGCCAGCAGCTTGGCCGCAGGGGCCACTGAAGCTTTCTTT.

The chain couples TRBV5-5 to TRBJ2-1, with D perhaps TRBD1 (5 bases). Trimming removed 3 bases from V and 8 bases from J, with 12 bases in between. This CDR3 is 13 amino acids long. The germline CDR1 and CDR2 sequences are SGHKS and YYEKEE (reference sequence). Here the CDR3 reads CASSSLRGDEQFF. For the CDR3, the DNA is TGTGCCAGCAGCTCTCTTAGGGGTGATGAGCAGTTCTTC.

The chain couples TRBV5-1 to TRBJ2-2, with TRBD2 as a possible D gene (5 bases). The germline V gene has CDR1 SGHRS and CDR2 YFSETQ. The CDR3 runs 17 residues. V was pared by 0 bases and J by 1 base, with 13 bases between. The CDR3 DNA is TGCGCCAGCAGCTTGGTCGCACTCAGCGGGAACACCGGGGAGCTGTTTTTT. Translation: CASSLVALSGNTGELFF.

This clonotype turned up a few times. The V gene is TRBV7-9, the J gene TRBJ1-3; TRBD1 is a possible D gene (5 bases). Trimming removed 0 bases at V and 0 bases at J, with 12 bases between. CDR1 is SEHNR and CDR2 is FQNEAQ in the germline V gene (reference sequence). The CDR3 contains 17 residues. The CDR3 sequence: CASSLAGGTRSGNTIYF. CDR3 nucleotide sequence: TGTGCCAGCAGCTTAGCGGGGGGGACTCGCTCTGGAAACACCATATATTTT.

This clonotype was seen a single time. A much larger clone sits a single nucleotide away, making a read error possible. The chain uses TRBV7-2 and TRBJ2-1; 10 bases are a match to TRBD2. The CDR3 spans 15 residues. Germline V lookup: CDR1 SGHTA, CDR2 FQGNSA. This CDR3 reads CASSLVLLAGSEQLF. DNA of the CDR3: TGTGCCAGCAGCTTAGTTCTACTAGCGGGATCTGAGCAGCTCTTC.

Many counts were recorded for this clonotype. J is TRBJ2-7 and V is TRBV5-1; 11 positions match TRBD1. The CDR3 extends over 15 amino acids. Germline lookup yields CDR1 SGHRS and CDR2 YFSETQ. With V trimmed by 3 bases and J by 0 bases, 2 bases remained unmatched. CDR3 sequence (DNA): TGCGCCAGCAGCTGGACAGGGGGCTACTCCTACGAGCAGTACTTC. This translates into CASSWTGGYSYEQYF.

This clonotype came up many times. This CDR3 reads CSARRLAGDVSDTQYF. The CDR3 coding sequence is TGCAGTGCTAGGAGACTAGCGGGAGATGTATCGGATACGCAGTATTTT. This rearrangement joins TRBV20-1 to TRBJ2-3, with 12 bases aligning to TRBD2. The CDR3 is 16 amino acids. Germline V gene sequence: CDR1 DFQATT, CDR2 SNEGSKA (reference sequence). Trimming at V came to 3 bases and at J to 6 bases, leaving 10 bases not matched to a gene.

The CDR3 bases are TGTGCCAGCAGCTTAGGCGGGCGGGGGGGGATTTATTACAATGAGCAGTTCTTC. Its translation: CASSLGGRGGIYYNEQFF. V and J are TRBV7-9 and TRBJ2-1; TRBD2 matches 9 bases. Losses at the gene ends were 1 base for V and 4 bases for J; bases not matched to a gene: 11. Germline values: CDR1 SEHNR, CDR2 FQNEAQ (reference sequence). The CDR3 has 18 amino acids.